Listed below are T cell receptor beta chains from one sample, sequenced in a study of Ad26.COV2.S vaccination and SARS-CoV-2 variants. Measured with immunoSEQ multiplex PCR; TCRdb has only the in-frame clones, and not every one. The data contain a few hundred thousand clones, approximately 92% of them singletons. Sequenced material: peripheral blood, taken in a trial of Ad26.COV2.S vaccine versus placebo. Source of these receptors: a person aged 18-60 years who received the Ad26.COV2.S COVID-19 vaccine or a placebo. CDR3s include the opening cysteine and the closing phenylalanine or tryptophan. The D gene is left open where the match is weak. Some rows mark clone size as missing; the rest say once, few, many or name a class of expanded clone.

NA	TRBV7-9	TRBJ2-3	TRBD2	TGTGCCAGCAGCGGTAAGCGGGAGTTGGGTACGCAGTATTTT	CASSGKRELGTQYF
NA	TRBV5-4	TRBJ2-7	TRBD1	TGTGCCAGCAGCCTCGCATGGGACAGCGAGCAGTACTTC	CASSLAWDSEQYF
NA	TRBV27	TRBJ2-7	TRBD2	TGTGCCAGCAGCCCCTTACCCTCCCTAGCGGGAGCTTCTCTCGAGCAGTACTTC	CASSPLPSLAGASLEQYF
NA	TRBV4-2	TRBJ2-7	NA	TGTGCCAGCAGCCAAGATCGCCGGTTTAGCGGAGGTTACGAGCAGTACTTC	CASSQDRRFSGGYEQYF
NA	TRBV18	TRBJ2-4	TRBD1	TGTGCCAGCTCACCCCCAGGGGGTCGAAACATTCAGTACTTC	CASSPPGGRNIQYF
NA	TRBV9	TRBJ2-2	NA	TGTGCCAGCAGCGTTGAACAGGGAAACACCGGGGAGCTGTTTTTT	CASSVEQGNTGELFF
NA	TRBV6-2/TRBV6-3	TRBJ2-7	NA	TGTGCCAGCAGTTACTCGTTTTACGAGCAGTACTTC	CASSYSFYEQYF
NA	TRBV7-2	TRBJ2-7	NA	TGTGCCAGCAGCTTAGCTGGTTTGGGGGATTTCCTCTCCTACGAGCAGTACTTC	CASSLAGLGDFLSYEQYF
NA	TRBV7-2	TRBJ1-2	TRBD1	TGTGCCAGCAGCCCGGGACAGCCCTATGGCTACACCTTC	CASSPGQPYGYTF
NA	TRBV18	TRBJ1-1	NA	TGTGCCAGCTCACCAATCGCGGTGAACACTGAAGCTTTCTTT	CASSPIAVNTEAFF
once	TRBV6-2/TRBV6-3	TRBJ2-7	NA	TGTGCCAGCAGTTACCCCAGGCAGGGGCGCACCTACGAGCAGTACTTC	CASSYPRQGRTYEQYF
many	TRBV28	TRBJ2-1	TRBD2	TGTGCCAGCAGTTTAATCGCGGGAGGCTCCTACAATGAGCAGTTCTTC	CASSLIAGGSYNEQFF
NA	TRBV28	TRBJ2-2	NA	TGTGCCATTTTGGAGACCGGGGAGCTGTTTTTT	CAILETGELFF
NA	TRBV19	TRBJ2-7	NA	TGTGCCAGTAGTATCGGGAGCTCCTACGAGCAGTACTTC	CASSIGSSYEQYF
NA	TRBV7-9	TRBJ1-2	TRBD1	TGTGCCAGCAGCGCAGGGGGACCGGGTGGCTACACCTTC	CASSAGGPGGYTF
once	TRBV7-2	TRBJ2-3	NA	TGTGCCAGCAGCATGGACAGAAGCACAGATACGCAGTATTTT	CASSMDRSTDTQYF
NA	TRBV29-1	TRBJ2-7	TRBD1	TGCAGCGTTGAACTTAGGGGACAGGGTGCCTACGAGCAGTACTTC	CSVELRGQGAYEQYF
NA	TRBV3-1/TRBV3-2	TRBJ2-1	TRBD2	TGTGCCAGCACCAGCCGGCCTAGCGGGATGCAAGGGCAGTTCTTC	CASTSRPSGMQGQFF
NA	TRBV27	TRBJ2-1	TRBD2	TGTGCCAGCAGTTCCAAAGCTAGCGGGAACCCTAGCTCCTACAATGAGCAGTTCTTC	CASSSKASGNPSSYNEQFF
NA	TRBV12-3/TRBV12-4	TRBJ1-5	NA	TGTGCCAGCAGCTCTTCCGGACAGCCCCAGCATTTT	CASSSSGQPQHF
NA	TRBV6-2/TRBV6-3	TRBJ1-4	NA	TGTGCCAGCAGTTACACGTGGCGCGGTGAAAAACTGTTTTTT	CASSYTWRGEKLFF
NA	TRBV7-9	TRBJ1-1	NA	TGTGCCAGCAGCCATTTCCCTGAAGCTTTCTTT	CASSHFPEAFF
once	TRBV2	TRBJ2-7	TRBD2	TGTGCCAGCAGGACGACTAGCGGGGGTTCCTACGAGCAGTACTTC	CASRTTSGGSYEQYF
NA	TRBV6-2/TRBV6-3	TRBJ2-3	TRBD2	TGTGCCAGCAGTTATCTAGCGGGAGTTCACCCGGGTACAGATACGCAGTATTTT	CASSYLAGVHPGTDTQYF
NA	TRBV5-1	TRBJ2-1	TRBD2	TGCGCCAGCAGCTTGGATTTATGGTTAGCGGGCAATGAGCAGTTCTTC	CASSLDLWLAGNEQFF
NA	TRBV9	TRBJ2-3	NA	TGTGCCAGCAGCTTCTCGGGAGCAGATACGCAGTATTTT	CASSFSGADTQYF
once	TRBV30	TRBJ1-5	TRBD1	TGTGCCTGGAGTAAACAGGGGAGGCAGCCCCAGCATTTT	CAWSKQGRQPQHF
NA	TRBV7-9	TRBJ2-1	TRBD2	TGTGCCAGCAGCCAGACTAGCCCGCCCCTCAATGAGCAGTTCTTC	CASSQTSPPLNEQFF
few	TRBV6-1	TRBJ2-7	NA	TGTGCCAGCAGTGAAGACGCAGGTCTAGACTACGAGCAGTACTTC	CASSEDAGLDYEQYF
NA	TRBV29-1	TRBJ1-5	NA	TGCAGCGTTGCGACAGCCGCCGATCAGCCCCAGCATTTT	CSVATAADQPQHF
NA	TRBV24-1	TRBJ1-6	NA	TGTGCCACCAGTGATGCGAGGGACGACTCACCCCTCCACTTT	CATSDARDDSPLHF
NA	TRBV24-1	TRBJ1-6	NA	TGTGCCACCAGTGATTTTAAGGGGACGCCCCTCTTCCCCCTCCACTTT	CATSDFKGTPLFPLHF
NA	TRBV10-3	TRBJ2-7	TRBD2	TGTGCCATCAGCCGGGGACTAGCGGACTCCTACGAGCAGTACTTC	CAISRGLADSYEQYF
NA	TRBV19	TRBJ2-7	NA	TGTGCCAGTAGCCCTGAAAGGTTCTACGAGCAGTACTTC	CASSPERFYEQYF
NA	TRBV7-8	TRBJ2-3	TRBD1	TGTGCCAGCAGCTTGGACAGGGAAACAGATACGCAGTATTTT	CASSLDRETDTQYF
NA	TRBV19	TRBJ2-2	TRBD1	TGTGCCAGTAGTATAGTAGGGACAGGGACCGGGGAGCTGTTTTTT	CASSIVGTGTGELFF
NA	TRBV18	TRBJ2-1	NA	TGTGCCAGCTCACCACACAGGTTTGGCAATGAGCAGTTCTTC	CASSPHRFGNEQFF
NA	TRBV30	TRBJ1-6	NA	TGTGCCTGTTGCAGGGGTAGTAGCTCACCCCTCCACTTT	CACCRGSSSPLHF
NA	TRBV27	TRBJ2-7	NA	TGTGCCAGCAGTTTATCGGGGACTGGGTCCTACGAGCAGTACTTC	CASSLSGTGSYEQYF
NA	TRBV5-6	TRBJ2-7	NA	TGTGCCAGCAGCAAGGTCGGGAGAGCCACCTCCTCCTACGAGCAGTACTTC	CASSKVGRATSSYEQYF
NA	TRBV7-9	TRBJ2-7	NA	TGTGCCAGCAGCTGGTGGGGGGTGCAGACGGACTACGAGCAGTACTTC	CASSWWGVQTDYEQYF
few	TRBV30	TRBJ2-7	NA	TGTGCCTGGAGAGGGATTTCCTACGAGCAGTACTTC	CAWRGISYEQYF